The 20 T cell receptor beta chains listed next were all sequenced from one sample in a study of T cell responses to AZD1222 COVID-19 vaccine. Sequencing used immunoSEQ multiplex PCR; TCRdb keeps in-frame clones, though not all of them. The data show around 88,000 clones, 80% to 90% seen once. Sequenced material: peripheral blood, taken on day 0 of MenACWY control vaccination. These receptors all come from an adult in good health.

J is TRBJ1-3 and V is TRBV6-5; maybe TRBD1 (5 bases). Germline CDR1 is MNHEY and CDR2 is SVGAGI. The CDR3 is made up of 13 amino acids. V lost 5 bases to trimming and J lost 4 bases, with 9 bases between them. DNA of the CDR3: TGTGCCAGCAGTACACCAGGGGGAAACACCATATATTTT. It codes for CASSTPGGNTIYF.

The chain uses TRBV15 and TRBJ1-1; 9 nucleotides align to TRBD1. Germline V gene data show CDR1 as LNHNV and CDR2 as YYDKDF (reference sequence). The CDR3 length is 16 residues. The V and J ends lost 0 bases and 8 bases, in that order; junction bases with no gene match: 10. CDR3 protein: CATSREGGTGRSEAFF. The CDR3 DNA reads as TGTGCCACCAGCAGAGAGGGAGGGACAGGGAGATCAGAAGCTTTCTTT.

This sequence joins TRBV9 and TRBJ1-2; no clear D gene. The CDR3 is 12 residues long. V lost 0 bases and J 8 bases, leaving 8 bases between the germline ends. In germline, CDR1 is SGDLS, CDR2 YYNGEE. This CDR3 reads CASSVGGNGYTF. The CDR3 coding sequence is TGTGCCAGCAGCGTAGGTGGGAACGGCTACACCTTC. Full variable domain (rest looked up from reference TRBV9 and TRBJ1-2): DSGVTQTPKHLITATGQRVTLRCSPRSGDLSVYWYQQSLDQGLQFLIQYYNGEERAKGNILERFSAQQFPDLHSELNLSSLELGDSALYFCASSVGGNGYTFGSGTRLTVV.

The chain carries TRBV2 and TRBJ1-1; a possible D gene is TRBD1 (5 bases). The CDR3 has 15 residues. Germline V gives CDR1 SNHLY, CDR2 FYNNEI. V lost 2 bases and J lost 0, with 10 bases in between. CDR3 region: CASSEWGIMNTEAFF. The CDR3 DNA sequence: TGTGCCAGCAGTGAATGGGGGATCATGAACACTGAAGCTTTCTTT.

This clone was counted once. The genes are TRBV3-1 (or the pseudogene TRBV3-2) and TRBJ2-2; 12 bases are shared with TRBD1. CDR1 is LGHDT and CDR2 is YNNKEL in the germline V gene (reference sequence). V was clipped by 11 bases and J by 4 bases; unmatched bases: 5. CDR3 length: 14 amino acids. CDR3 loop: CAVGQGASTGELFF. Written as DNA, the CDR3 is TGTGCCGTGGGACAGGGGGCGTCCACCGGGGAGCTGTTTTTT.

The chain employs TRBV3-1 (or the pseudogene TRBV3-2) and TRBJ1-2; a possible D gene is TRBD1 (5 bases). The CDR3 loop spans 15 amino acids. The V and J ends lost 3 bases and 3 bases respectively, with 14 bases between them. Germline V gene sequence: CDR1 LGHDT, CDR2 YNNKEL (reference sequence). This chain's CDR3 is CASSHLGEGHYGYTF. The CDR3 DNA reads TGTGCCAGCAGCCATCTCGGGGAGGGGCACTATGGCTACACCTTC.

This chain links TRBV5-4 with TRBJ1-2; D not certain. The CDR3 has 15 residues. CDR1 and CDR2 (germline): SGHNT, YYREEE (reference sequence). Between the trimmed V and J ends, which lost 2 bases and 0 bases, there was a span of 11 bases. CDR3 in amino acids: CASSFPLGTNYGYTF. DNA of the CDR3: TGTGCCAGCAGCTTCCCCCTGGGCACTAACTATGGCTACACCTTC.

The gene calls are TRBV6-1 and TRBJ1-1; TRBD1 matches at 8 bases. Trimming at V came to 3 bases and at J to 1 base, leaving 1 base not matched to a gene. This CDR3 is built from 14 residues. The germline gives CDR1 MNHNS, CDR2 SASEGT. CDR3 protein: CASSDRGQNTEAFF. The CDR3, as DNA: TGTGCCAGCAGTGACAGGGGGCAGAACACTGAAGCTTTCTTT.

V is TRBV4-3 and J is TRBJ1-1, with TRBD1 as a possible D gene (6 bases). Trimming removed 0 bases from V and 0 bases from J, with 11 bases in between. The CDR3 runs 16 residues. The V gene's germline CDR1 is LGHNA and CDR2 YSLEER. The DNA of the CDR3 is TGCGCCAGCAGCCAAGATCGGGGGGCGCTGAACACTGAAGCTTTCTTT. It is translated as CASSQDRGALNTEAFF.

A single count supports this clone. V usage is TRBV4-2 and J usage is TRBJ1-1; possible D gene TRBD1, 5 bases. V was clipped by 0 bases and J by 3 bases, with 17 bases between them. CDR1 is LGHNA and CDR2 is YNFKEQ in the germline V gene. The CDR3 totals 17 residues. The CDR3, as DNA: TGTGCCAGCAGCCAAGATTATTTGGGGCAGGGATACACTGAAGCTTTCTTT. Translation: CASSQDYLGQGYTEAFF.

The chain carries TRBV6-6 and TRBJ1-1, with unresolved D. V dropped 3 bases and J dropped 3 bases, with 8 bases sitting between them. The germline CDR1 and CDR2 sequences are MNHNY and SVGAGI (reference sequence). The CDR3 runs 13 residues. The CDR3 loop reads CASSYLSDTEAFF. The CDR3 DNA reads TGTGCCAGCAGTTATTTAAGTGACACTGAAGCTTTCTTT.

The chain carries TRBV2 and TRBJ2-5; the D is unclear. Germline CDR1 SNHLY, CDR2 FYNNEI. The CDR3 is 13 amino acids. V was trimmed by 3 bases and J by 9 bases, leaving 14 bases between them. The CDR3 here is CASSETVLGSQYF. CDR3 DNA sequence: TGTGCCAGCAGTGAGACCGTCTTGGGGTCCCAGTACTTC.

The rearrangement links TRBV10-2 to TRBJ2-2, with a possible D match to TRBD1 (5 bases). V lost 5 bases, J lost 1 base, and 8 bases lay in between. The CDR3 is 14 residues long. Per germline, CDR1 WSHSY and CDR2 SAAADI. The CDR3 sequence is CASSSQGNTGELFF. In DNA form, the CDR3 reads TGCGCCAGCAGTTCCCAGGGGAACACCGGGGAGCTGTTTTTT.

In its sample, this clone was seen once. The CDR3 loop reads CASSPLNMAEAFF. CDR3 sequence (DNA): TGTGCCAGCTCACCACTCAATATGGCTGAAGCTTTCTTT. The chain joins TRBV18 to TRBJ1-1; the D is unclear. Germline assignment: CDR1 KGHSH and CDR2 LQKENI. This CDR3 comprises 13 residues. Trimming left V 1 base short and J 6 bases short, with 9 bases between.

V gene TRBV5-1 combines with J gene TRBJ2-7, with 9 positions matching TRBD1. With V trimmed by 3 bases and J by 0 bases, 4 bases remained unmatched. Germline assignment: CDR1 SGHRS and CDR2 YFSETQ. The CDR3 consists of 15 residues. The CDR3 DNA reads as TGCGCCAGCAGCTCAGGACAGGGGTTCTCCTACGAGCAGTACTTC. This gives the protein CASSSGQGFSYEQYF.

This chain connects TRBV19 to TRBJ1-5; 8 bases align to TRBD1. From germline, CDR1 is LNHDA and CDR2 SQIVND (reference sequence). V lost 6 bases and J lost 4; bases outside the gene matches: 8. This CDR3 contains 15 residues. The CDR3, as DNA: TGTGCCAGTAGGGCCGGGACAGGAGTAAATCAGCCCCAGCATTTT. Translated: CASRAGTGVNQPQHF.

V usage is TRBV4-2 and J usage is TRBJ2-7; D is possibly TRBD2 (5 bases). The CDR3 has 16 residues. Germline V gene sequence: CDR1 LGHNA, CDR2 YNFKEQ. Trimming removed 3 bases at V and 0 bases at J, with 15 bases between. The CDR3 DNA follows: TGTGCCAGCAGCCAGCGGGCGAGCCCGGGCTCCTACGAGCAGTACTTC. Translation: CASSQRASPGSYEQYF.

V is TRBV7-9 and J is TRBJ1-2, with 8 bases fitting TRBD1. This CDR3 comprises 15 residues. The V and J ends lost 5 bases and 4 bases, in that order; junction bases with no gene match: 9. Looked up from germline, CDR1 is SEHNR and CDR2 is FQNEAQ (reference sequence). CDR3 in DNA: TGTGCCAGCAGCGCAGGACAGGGACTGTCCTATGGCTACACCTTC. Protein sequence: CASSAGQGLSYGYTF.

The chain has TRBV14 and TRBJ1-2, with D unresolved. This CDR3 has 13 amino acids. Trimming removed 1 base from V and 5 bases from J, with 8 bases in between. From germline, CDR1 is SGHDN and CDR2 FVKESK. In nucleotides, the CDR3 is TGTGCCAGCAGCCAAGTTGTGACGTATGGCTACACCTTC. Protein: CASSQVVTYGYTF.

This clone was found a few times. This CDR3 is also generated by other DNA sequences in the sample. The CDR3 nucleotides read TGTGCCAGCAGCTCACCGGGGAGTTACGAGCAGTACTTC. This gives the protein CASSSPGSYEQYF. The chain uses TRBV7-2 and TRBJ2-7; D is perhaps TRBD2 (5 bases). Germline assignment: CDR1 SGHTA and CDR2 FQGNSA. Trimming pared 4 bases from V and 4 bases from J, leaving 11 bases between. This CDR3 spans 13 amino acids. Using reference TRBV7-2 and TRBJ2-7 for the parts outside the CDR3, the full variable domain is GAGVSQSPSNKVTEKGKDVELRCDPISGHTALYWYRQSLGQGLEFLIYFQGNSAPDKSGLPSDRFSAERTGGSVSTLTIQRTQQEDSAVYLCASSSPGSYEQYFGPGTRLTVT.